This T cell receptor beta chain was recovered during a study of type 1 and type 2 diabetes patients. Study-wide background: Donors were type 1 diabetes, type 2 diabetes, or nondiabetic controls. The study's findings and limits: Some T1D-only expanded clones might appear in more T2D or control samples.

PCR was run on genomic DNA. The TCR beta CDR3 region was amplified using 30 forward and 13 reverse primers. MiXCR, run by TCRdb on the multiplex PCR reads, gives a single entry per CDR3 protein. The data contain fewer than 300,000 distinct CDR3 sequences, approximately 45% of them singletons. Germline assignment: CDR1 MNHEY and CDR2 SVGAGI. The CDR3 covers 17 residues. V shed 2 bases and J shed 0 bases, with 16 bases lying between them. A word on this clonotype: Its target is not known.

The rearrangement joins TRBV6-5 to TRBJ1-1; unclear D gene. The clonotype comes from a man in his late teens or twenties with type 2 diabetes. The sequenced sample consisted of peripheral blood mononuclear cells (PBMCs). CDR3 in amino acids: CASSYGRSSYMNTEAFF. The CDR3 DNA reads TGTGCCAGCAGTTACGGCAGATCGTCTTACATGAACACTGAAGCTTTCTTT.